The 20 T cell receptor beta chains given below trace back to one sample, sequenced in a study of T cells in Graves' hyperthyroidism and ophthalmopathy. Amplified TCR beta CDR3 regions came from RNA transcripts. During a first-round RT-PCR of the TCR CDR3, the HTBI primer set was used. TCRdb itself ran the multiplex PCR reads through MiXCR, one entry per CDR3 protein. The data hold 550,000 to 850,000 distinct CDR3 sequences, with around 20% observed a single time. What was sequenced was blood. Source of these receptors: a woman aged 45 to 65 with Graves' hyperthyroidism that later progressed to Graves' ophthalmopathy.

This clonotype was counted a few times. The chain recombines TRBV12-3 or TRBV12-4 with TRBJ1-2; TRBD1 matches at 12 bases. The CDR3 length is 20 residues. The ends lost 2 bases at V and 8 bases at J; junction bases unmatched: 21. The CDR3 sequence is CASSLSFVGTGGDPGQGYTF. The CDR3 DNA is TGTGCCAGCAGTTTAAGTTTTGTTGGGACAGGGGGCGATCCAGGGCAGGGCTACACCTTC.

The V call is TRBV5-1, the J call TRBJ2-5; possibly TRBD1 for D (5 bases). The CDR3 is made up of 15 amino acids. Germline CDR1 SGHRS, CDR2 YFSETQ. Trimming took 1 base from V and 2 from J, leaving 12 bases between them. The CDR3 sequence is CASSLRGDRQETQYF. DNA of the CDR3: TGCGCCAGCAGCTTGAGGGGCGACCGTCAAGAGACCCAGTACTTC.

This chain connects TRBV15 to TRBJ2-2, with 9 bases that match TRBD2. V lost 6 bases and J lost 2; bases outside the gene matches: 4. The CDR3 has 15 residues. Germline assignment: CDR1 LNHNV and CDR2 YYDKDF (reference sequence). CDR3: CATSPSGANTGELFF. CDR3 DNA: TGTGCCACCAGTCCTAGCGGGGCAAACACCGGGGAGCTGTTTTTT.

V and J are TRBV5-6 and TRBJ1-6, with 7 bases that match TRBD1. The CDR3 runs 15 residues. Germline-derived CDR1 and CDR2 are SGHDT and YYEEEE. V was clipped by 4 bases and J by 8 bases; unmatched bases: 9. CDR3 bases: TGTGCCAGCAGCCACCCTGGACAGGTTTATTCACCCCTCCACTTT. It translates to CASSHPGQVYSPLHF.

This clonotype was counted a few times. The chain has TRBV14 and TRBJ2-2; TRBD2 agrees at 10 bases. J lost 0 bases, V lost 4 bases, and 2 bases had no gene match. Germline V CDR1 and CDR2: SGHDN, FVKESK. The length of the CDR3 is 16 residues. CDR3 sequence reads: CASSRLAGANTGELFF. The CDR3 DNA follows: TGTGCCAGCAGCCGCCTAGCGGGGGCGAACACCGGGGAGCTGTTTTTT. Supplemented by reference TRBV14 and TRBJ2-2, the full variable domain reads EAGVTQFPSHSVIEKGQTVTLRCDPISGHDNLYWYRRVMGKEIKFLLHFVKESKQDESGMPNNRFLAERTGGTYSTLKVQPAELEDSGVYFCASSRLAGANTGELFFGEGSRLTVL.

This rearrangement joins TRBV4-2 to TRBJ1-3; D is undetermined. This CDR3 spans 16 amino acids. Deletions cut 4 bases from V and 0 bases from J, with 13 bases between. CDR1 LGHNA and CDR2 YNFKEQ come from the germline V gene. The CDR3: CASSLDTRASGNTIYF. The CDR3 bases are TGTGCCAGCAGCCTTGATACGAGGGCCTCTGGAAACACCATATATTTT.

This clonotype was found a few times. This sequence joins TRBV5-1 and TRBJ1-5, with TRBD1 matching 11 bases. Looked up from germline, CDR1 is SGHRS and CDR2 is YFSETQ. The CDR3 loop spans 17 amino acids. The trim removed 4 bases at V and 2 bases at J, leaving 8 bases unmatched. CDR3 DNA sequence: TGCGCCAGCAGCCCCGGACAGGGGGCGGGAGGCAATCAGCCCCAGCATTTT. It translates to CASSPGQGAGGNQPQHF.

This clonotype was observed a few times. The CDR3 DNA reads as TGTGCCATCAGTGACGGGGGACTGGCCACTGAAGCTTTCTTT. This translates into CAISDGGLATEAFF. The chain combines TRBV10-3 with TRBJ1-1, with TRBD1 as a possible D gene (5 bases). Germline V gives CDR1 ENHRY, CDR2 SYGVKD. This CDR3 region has 14 residues. V was cut by 3 bases and J by 4 bases, with 12 bases left in between.

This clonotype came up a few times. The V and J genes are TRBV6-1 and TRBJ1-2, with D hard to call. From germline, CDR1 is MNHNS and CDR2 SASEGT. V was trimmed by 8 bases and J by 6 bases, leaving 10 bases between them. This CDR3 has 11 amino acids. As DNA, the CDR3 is TGTGCCAGCGCCCGGGGTAATGGCTACACCTTC. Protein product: CASARGNGYTF.

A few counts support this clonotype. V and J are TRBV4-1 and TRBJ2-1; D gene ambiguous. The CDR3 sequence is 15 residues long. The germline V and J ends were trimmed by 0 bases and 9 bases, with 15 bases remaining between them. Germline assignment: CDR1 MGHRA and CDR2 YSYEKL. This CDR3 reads CASSQDRQTFREQFF. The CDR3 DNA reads TGCGCCAGCAGCCAAGATCGCCAGACGTTCCGTGAGCAGTTCTTC.

This CDR3 is CASGSYYEQYF. The CDR3 DNA reads as TGTGCCAGCGGGAGTTACTACGAGCAGTACTTC. The V call is TRBV7-2, the J call TRBJ2-7; maybe TRBD2 (5 bases). This CDR3 has 11 amino acids. The germline gives CDR1 SGHTA, CDR2 FQGNSA. V lost 8 bases and J 3 bases, leaving 8 bases between the germline ends. Full variable domain (remainder filled in from reference TRBV7-2 and TRBJ2-7): GAGVSQSPSNKVTEKGKDVELRCDPISGHTALYWYRQSLGQGLEFLIYFQGNSAPDKSGLPSDRFSAERTGGSVSTLTIQRTQQEDSAVYLCASGSYYEQYFGPGTRLTVT.

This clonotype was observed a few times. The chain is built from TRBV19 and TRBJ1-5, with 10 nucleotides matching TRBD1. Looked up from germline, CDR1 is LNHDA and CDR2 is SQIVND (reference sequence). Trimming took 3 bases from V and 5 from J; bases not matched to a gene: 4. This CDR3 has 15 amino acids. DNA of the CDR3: TGTGCCAGTAGTATCCAGGGACAGGGGTATCAGCCCCAGCATTTT. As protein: CASSIQGQGYQPQHF.

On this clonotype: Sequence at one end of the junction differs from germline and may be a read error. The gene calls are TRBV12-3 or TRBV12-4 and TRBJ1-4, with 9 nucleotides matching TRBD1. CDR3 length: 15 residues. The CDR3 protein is CAGSSRQGVGEKLFF. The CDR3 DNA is TGTGCCGGCAGTTCCAGACAGGGGGTGGGTGAAAAACTGTTTTTT.

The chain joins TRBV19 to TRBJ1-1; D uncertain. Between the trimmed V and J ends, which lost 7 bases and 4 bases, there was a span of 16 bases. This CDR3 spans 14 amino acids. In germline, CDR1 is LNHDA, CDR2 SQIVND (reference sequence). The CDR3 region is CASNAAKAGTEAFF. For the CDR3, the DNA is TGTGCCAGTAATGCAGCCAAGGCGGGCACTGAAGCTTTCTTT.

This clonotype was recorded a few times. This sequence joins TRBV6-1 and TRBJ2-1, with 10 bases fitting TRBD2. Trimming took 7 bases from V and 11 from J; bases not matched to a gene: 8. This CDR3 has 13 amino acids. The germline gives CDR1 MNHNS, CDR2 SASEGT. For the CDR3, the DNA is TGTGCCAGCACTCGAACTAGCGGGAACAAGCAGTTCTTC. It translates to CASTRTSGNKQFF.

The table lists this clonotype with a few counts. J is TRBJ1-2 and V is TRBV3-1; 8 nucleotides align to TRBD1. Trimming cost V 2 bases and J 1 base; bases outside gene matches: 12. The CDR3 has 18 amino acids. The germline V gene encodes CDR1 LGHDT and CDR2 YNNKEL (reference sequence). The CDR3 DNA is TGTGCCAGCAGCCAACTCCTGACAGGGGAGGATGGTAACTATGGCTACACCTTC. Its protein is CASSQLLTGEDGNYGYTF.

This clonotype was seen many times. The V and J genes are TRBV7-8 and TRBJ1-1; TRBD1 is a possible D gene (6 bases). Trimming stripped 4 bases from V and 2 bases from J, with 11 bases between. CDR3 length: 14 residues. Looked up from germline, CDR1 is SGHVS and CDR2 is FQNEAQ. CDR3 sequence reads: CASSWGTINTEAFF. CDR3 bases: TGTGCCAGCAGCTGGGGGACAATTAACACTGAAGCTTTCTTT.

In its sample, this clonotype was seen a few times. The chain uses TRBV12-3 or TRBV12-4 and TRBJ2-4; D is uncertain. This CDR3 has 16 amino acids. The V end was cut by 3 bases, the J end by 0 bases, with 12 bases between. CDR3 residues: CASSFGPILAKNIQYF. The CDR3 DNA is TGTGCCAGCAGTTTTGGACCGATTCTAGCCAAAAACATTCAGTACTTC.

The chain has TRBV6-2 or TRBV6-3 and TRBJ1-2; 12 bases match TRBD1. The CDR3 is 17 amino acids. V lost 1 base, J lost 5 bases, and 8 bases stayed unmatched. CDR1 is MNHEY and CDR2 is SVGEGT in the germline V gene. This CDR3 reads CASSYLGQGALTYGYTF. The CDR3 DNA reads TGTGCCAGCAGTTACTTGGGACAGGGGGCCCTAACTTATGGCTACACCTTC.

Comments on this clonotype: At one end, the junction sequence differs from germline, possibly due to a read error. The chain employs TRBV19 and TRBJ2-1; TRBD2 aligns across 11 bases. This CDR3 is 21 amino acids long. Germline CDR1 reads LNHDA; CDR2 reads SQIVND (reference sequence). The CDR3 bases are TGTTCCAGTAGTATCGACACCGTACTAGCGGGGGCCCTCAGAGACTACAATGAGCAGTTCTTC. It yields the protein CSSSIDTVLAGALRDYNEQFF.